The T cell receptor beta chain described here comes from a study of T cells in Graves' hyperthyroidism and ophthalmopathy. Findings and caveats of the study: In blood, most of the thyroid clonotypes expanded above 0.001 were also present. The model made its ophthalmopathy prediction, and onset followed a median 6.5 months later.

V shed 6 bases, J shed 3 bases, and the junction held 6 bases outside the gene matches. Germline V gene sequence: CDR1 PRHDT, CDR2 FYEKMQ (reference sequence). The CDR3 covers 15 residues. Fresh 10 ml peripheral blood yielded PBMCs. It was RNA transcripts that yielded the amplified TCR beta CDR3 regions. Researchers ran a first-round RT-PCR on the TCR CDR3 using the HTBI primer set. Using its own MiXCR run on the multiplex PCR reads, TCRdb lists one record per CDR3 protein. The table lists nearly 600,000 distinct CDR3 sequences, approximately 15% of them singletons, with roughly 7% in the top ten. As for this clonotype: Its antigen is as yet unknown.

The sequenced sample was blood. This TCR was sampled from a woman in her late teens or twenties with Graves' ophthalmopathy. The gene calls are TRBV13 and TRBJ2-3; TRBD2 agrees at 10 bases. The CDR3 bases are TGTGCCAGCAGTCTAGCGGGAGATACTACAGATACGCAGTATTTT. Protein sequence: CASSLAGDTTDTQYF. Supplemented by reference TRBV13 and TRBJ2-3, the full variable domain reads AAGVIQSPRHLIKEKRETATLKCYPIPRHDTVYWYQQGPGQDPQFLISFYEKMQSDKGSIPDRFSAQQFSDYHSELNMSSLELGDSALYFCASSLAGDTTDTQYFGPGTRLTVL.